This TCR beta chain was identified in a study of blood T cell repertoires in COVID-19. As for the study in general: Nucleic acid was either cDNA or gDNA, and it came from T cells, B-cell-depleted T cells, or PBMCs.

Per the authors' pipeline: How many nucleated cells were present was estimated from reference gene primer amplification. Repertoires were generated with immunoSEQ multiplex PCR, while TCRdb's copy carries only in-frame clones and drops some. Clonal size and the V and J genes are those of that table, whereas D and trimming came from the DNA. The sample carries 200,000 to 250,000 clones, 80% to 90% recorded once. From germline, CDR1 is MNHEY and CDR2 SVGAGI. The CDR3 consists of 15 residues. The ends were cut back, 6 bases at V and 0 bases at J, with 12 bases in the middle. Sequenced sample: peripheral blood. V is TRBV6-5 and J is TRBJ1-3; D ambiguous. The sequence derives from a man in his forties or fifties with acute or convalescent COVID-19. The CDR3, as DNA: TGTGCCAGCAGCCCCAGGCAATTCTCTGGAAACACCATATATTTT. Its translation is CASSPRQFSGNTIYF.